Each of the 19 T cell receptor beta chains below was sequenced from the same sample in a study of identical twins. Via MiXCR, TCRdb re-called the 5' RACE reads, giving one row per CDR3 protein. This sample carries 500,000 or so distinct CDR3 sequences, about 14% of them seen once, and the ten largest clones take roughly 0.56%. This sample also appeared in a second study, on yellow fever vaccine responses in identical twins.

Specimen: CD4+ T cells sorted from blood. The receptor source for this set is a woman aged 18-30 years in good health.

The chain links TRBV6-5 to TRBJ2-3; D might be TRBD1 or TRBD2, each matching 5 bases. The ends were cut back, 6 bases at V and 0 bases at J, with 16 bases in the middle. Germline V lookup: CDR1 MNHEY, CDR2 SVGAGI. The CDR3 extends over 16 amino acids. CDR3 amino acids: CASSQLGTASTDTQYF. CDR3 coding DNA: TGTGCCAGCAGCCAGCTCGGGACGGCTAGCACAGATACGCAGTATTTT.

The V gene is TRBV28, the J gene TRBJ1-5; D is ambiguous. The germline V gene encodes CDR1 MDHEN and CDR2 SYDVKM. V lost 8 bases and J 1 base, leaving 6 bases between the germline ends. This CDR3 comprises 12 residues. CDR3 DNA sequence: TGTGCCAGCCAGGAGAGCAATCAGCCCCAGCATTTT. Protein sequence: CASQESNQPQHF.

This clonotype was seen more than once but under ten times. The chain links TRBV12-3 or TRBV12-4 to TRBJ2-1; D is unresolved. This CDR3 has 15 amino acids. The germline V and J ends were trimmed by 3 bases and 3 bases, with 12 bases remaining between them. The CDR3 bases are TGTGCCAGCAGTTTTAACGCCCAACTCTACAATGAGCAGTTCTTC. Protein product: CASSFNAQLYNEQFF.

The chain links TRBV28 to TRBJ2-5; D not certain. The CDR3 consists of 13 residues. The germline CDR1 and CDR2 sequences are MDHEN and SYDVKM. The V end was cut by 5 bases, the J end by 6 bases, with 13 bases between. CDR3 coding DNA: TGTGCCAGCAGTCCGCTGGGTCGTAAGACCCAGTACTTC. Translation: CASSPLGRKTQYF. Variable domain in full (rest from reference TRBV28 and TRBJ2-5): DVKVTQSSRYLVKRTGEKVFLECVQDMDHENMFWYRQDPGLGLRLIYFSYDVKMKEKGDIPEGYSVSREKKERFSLILESASTNQTSMYLCASSPLGRKTQYFGPGTRLLVL.

The chain is built from TRBV20-1 and TRBJ2-1, with TRBD2 matching over 12 bases. Germline trimming cut 5 bases from V and 6 bases from J; bases unmatched to any gene: 11. The CDR3 sequence is 16 residues long. CDR1 and CDR2 from the germline V gene are DFQATT and SNEGSKA (reference sequence). The CDR3 sequence: CSAPDGTSGLGNEQFF. CDR3 bases: TGCAGTGCTCCTGATGGGACTAGCGGGCTGGGCAATGAGCAGTTCTTC.

The rearrangement uses TRBV20-1 and TRBJ2-7; possible D gene TRBD1, 6 bases. The CDR3 sequence is 15 residues long. Trimming pared 6 bases from V and 6 bases from J, leaving 24 bases between. CDR1 DFQATT and CDR2 SNEGSKA come from the germline V gene (reference sequence). In DNA, the CDR3 is TGCAGTGCCAGACAGGCCCCGAGTCAGAGGCTCGAGCAGTACTTC. Translation: CSARQAPSQRLEQYF.

This clonotype has just a few counts. V usage is TRBV2 and J usage is TRBJ2-3; D is ambiguous. In germline, CDR1 is SNHLY, CDR2 FYNNEI. This CDR3 is 19 amino acids long. V was clipped by 5 bases and J by 5 bases, with 29 bases between them. CDR3 DNA sequence: TGTGCCAGCAGTTTAGTGGGGAAAATTACACGGGTGTTAAAAGATACGCAGTATTTT. As protein: CASSLVGKITRVLKDTQYF.

V is TRBV5-1 and J is TRBJ2-3; 7 bases are shared with TRBD1. With 3 bases clipped from V and 6 bases from J, the junction kept 10 bases outside the gene matches. This CDR3 spans 15 amino acids. Germline CDR1 reads SGHRS; CDR2 reads YFSETQ. Written as DNA, the CDR3 is TGCGCCAGCAGCTCCCCGACAGGGTCGGGTGATACGCAGTATTTT. Encoded protein: CASSSPTGSGDTQYF.

This clonotype has ten or more counts. This chain connects TRBV12-3 or TRBV12-4 to TRBJ2-2, with TRBD2 as a possible D gene (5 bases). CDR3 length: 12 amino acids. V lost 2 bases and J 10 bases, leaving 8 bases between the germline ends. The CDR3 spells CASSLRGEELFF. The CDR3 bases are TGTGCCAGCAGTTTACGGGGTGAGGAGCTGTTTTTT.

This clonotype has a handful of counts. The chain employs TRBV6-5 and TRBJ2-1; D is perhaps TRBD2 (6 bases). The germline V gene has CDR1 MNHEY and CDR2 SVGAGI. Trimming pared 0 bases from V and 5 bases from J, leaving 20 bases between. This CDR3 region has 18 residues. This chain's CDR3 is CASSYSDMSGVSHNEQFF. In DNA, the CDR3 is TGTGCCAGCAGTTACTCTGATATGTCGGGGGTCAGCCACAATGAGCAGTTCTTC.

The chain recombines TRBV30 with TRBJ2-2; 9 nucleotides line up with TRBD1. This CDR3 comprises 17 residues. The V gene end was trimmed by 4 bases and the J gene end by 2 bases; junction bases not matched to a gene: 11. Per the germline V gene, CDR1 is GTSNPN and CDR2 is SVGIG (reference sequence). CDR3 DNA sequence: TGTGCCTGGATAAGCCCTATGGGACAGGGAAACACCGGGGAGCTGTTTTTT. This gives the protein CAWISPMGQGNTGELFF.

CDR3 sequence: CSVGGWANTGELFF. The CDR3 DNA reads TGCAGCGTTGGGGGATGGGCAAACACCGGGGAGCTGTTTTTT. The V gene is TRBV29-1, the J gene TRBJ2-2; D gene ambiguous. V dropped 4 bases and J dropped 2 bases, with 11 bases sitting between them. CDR1 and CDR2 (germline): SQVTM, ANQGSEA. This CDR3 comprises 14 residues.

This clonotype was seen at least ten times. V and J are TRBV12-3 or TRBV12-4 and TRBJ2-2; possibly TRBD1 for D (6 bases). Trimming left V 2 bases short and J 5 bases short, with 12 bases between. The CDR3 loop spans 15 amino acids. The CDR3 reads CASSLREQGTGELFF. CDR3 nucleotides: TGTGCCAGCAGTTTAAGGGAGCAGGGGACCGGGGAGCTGTTTTTT.

This clonotype was recorded at least ten times. This rearrangement joins TRBV10-3 to TRBJ2-7; D perhaps matches TRBD2 (5 bases). CDR1 is ENHRY, CDR2 SYGVKD, per germline. V lost 2 bases and J lost 4, with 6 bases in between. This CDR3 has 12 residues. DNA for the CDR3: TGTGCCATCAGTGAGGGAGGATACGAGCAGTACTTC. It yields the protein CAISEGGYEQYF.

The V gene is TRBV15, the J gene TRBJ2-7; 10 bases agree with TRBD2. Trimming took 0 bases from V and 6 from J; bases not matched to a gene: 2. CDR1 LNHNV and CDR2 YYDKDF come from the germline V gene (reference sequence). The CDR3 contains 14 residues. CDR3: CATSRDPSGSEQYF. CDR3 DNA: TGTGCCACCAGCAGAGATCCTAGCGGGAGCGAGCAGTACTTC.

The V call is TRBV29-1, the J call TRBJ2-7; D not certain. CDR1 is SQVTM and CDR2 is ANQGSEA in the germline V gene. The CDR3 contains 13 residues. Deletions cut 4 bases from V and 0 bases from J, with 10 bases between. The CDR3 coding sequence is TGCAGCGTTGGGTCGGTAAGCTCCTACGAGCAGTACTTC. It codes for CSVGSVSSYEQYF.

This clonotype was detected once. The V call is TRBV5-1, the J call TRBJ2-2; 7 positions match TRBD2. The CDR3 is made up of 15 amino acids. The V gene end was trimmed by 4 bases and the J gene end by 5 bases; junction bases not matched to a gene: 8. From germline, CDR1 is SGHRS and CDR2 YFSETQ. The CDR3 loop is CASSPREFGTGELFF. The CDR3 DNA is TGCGCCAGCAGCCCGCGGGAGTTCGGTACCGGGGAGCTGTTTTTT.

This clonotype was found a few times. The CDR3 spells CASSGTGSATGELFF. Written as DNA, the CDR3 is TGCGCCAGCAGCGGAACAGGGTCGGCCACCGGGGAGCTGTTTTTT. The chain combines TRBV5-1 with TRBJ2-2; D is possibly TRBD1 (6 bases). Germline CDR1 reads SGHRS; CDR2 reads YFSETQ. V dropped 4 bases and J dropped 4 bases, with 14 bases sitting between them. The CDR3 totals 15 residues.

This clonotype was seen a few times. The V gene is TRBV6-2 or TRBV6-3, the J gene TRBJ2-1, with 11 bases lining up with TRBD1. V dropped 6 bases and J dropped 6; count of bases not matched to a gene: 10. The CDR3 covers 16 residues. From germline, CDR1 is MNHEY and CDR2 SVGEGT. The CDR3: CASSPSHGTGGNEQFF. In DNA, the CDR3 is TGTGCCAGCAGCCCCTCCCACGGGACAGGGGGCAATGAGCAGTTCTTC.